These 5 T cell receptor beta chains were sequenced from one sample in a study of blood T cell repertoires in COVID-19. The table came from immunoSEQ multiplex PCR; TCRdb's copy has only in-frame clones and leaves some out. The sample carries roughly 200,000 clones, roughly 89% recorded once. The sequenced sample consisted of PBMCs or T cells enriched from blood (not recorded which). The receptors were gathered from a woman aged 40 to 50 with acute COVID-19.

This rearrangement joins TRBV6-5 to TRBJ1-1; D call uncertain. Germline-derived CDR1 and CDR2 are MNHEY and SVGAGI. CDR3 length: 13 residues. The V end lost 5 bases, the J end lost 4 bases, and 11 bases lay between the germline ends. CDR3: CASSRGSGTEAFF. The CDR3 nucleotides read TGTGCCAGCAGTCGGGGTAGCGGCACTGAAGCTTTCTTT.

CDR3 sequence: CAISETSADTQYF. The CDR3 nucleotides read TGTGCCATCAGTGAAACTAGCGCAGATACGCAGTATTTT. The genes are TRBV10-3 and TRBJ2-3; 7 bases align to TRBD2. V lost 3 bases and J lost 4; bases outside the gene matches: 1. CDR1 ENHRY and CDR2 SYGVKD come from the germline V gene. The CDR3 contains 13 residues.

V is TRBV4-1 and J is TRBJ1-5, with TRBD1 as a possible D gene (6 bases). Germline-derived CDR1 and CDR2 are MGHRA and YSYEKL. The CDR3 is 18 residues long. The V end lost 2 bases, the J end lost 5 bases, and 22 bases lay between the germline ends. The DNA of the CDR3 is TGCGCCAGCAGCCAATGGGTCTCCGGCCAGGGGATAGATCAGCCCCAGCATTTT. It encodes CASSQWVSGQGIDQPQHF.

The chain couples TRBV19 to TRBJ1-5, with 8 positions matching TRBD1. Per the germline V gene, CDR1 is LNHDA and CDR2 is SQIVND (reference sequence). The CDR3 spans 17 residues. V lost 4 bases and J lost 0; bases outside the gene matches: 8. The CDR3 sequence is CASSNRRDRISNQPQHF. DNA of the CDR3: TGTGCCAGTAGTAACCGTCGGGACAGGATTAGCAATCAGCCCCAGCATTTT.

The J gene is TRBJ1-2, the V gene TRBV21-1. TRBV21-1 is termed a pseudogene. CDR3 length equals 15 residues. In nucleotides, the CDR3 is TGTGCCAGCAGCAAAATAAGAAGCGAGGGTGATGGCTACACCTTC. Translation: CASSKIRSEGDGYTF.